These 5 T cell receptor beta chains were all obtained from the same sample, sequenced in a study of blood T cell repertoires in COVID-19. This table comes from immunoSEQ multiplex PCR, and its TCRdb copy is limited to in-frame clones, with some not included. The sample comprises some 450,000 clones, over 85% of which are singletons, and 0.75% to 0.85% rests with the top ten. Sequencing was carried out using peripheral blood. These receptors were taken from a man younger than 35 with COVID-19, enrolled during active disease.

The chain recombines TRBV29-1 with TRBJ2-7, with D perhaps matching TRBD2 (6 bases). Trimming stripped 7 bases from V and 1 base from J, with 20 bases between. The CDR3 is 15 residues long. Per the germline V gene, CDR1 is SQVTM and CDR2 is ANQGSEA. CDR3 protein: CSARNGLGLSYEQYF. The CDR3 DNA sequence: TGCAGCGCCAGAAACGGCCTCGGACTATCCTACGAGCAGTACTTC.

The V call is TRBV6-5, the J call TRBJ1-1, with D perhaps TRBD1 (6 bases). The CDR3 runs to 12 residues. With 6 bases removed from V and 11 bases from J, the gap between germline ends came to 16 bases. In germline, CDR1 is MNHEY, CDR2 SVGAGI. The CDR3 here is CASRAGTRNAFF. For the CDR3, the DNA is TGTGCCAGCAGAGCCGGGACACGGAACGCTTTCTTT.

CDR3 sequence reads: CASSLGLAGGETQYF. The CDR3 bases are TGTGCCAGCAGCTTAGGACTGGCGGGAGGCGAGACCCAGTACTTC. The chain has TRBV7-6 and TRBJ2-5, with TRBD2 matching 8 bases. V lost 1 base to trimming and J lost 5 bases; unmatched junction nucleotides: 6. CDR3 length: 15 amino acids. Per the germline V gene, CDR1 is SGHVS and CDR2 is FNYEAQ.

The chain links TRBV18 to TRBJ2-1, with 7 bases matching TRBD1. Trimming removed 6 bases from V and 6 bases from J; junction bases left unmatched: 14. The germline CDR1 and CDR2 sequences are KGHSH and LQKENI. This CDR3 is 16 amino acids long. The CDR3 reads CASSPPVRQGTNEQFF. The DNA for the CDR3 is TGTGCCAGCTCCCCGCCGGTCAGACAGGGTACCAATGAGCAGTTCTTC.

The gene calls are TRBV27 and TRBJ1-2; D may be TRBD1 (6 bases). The CDR3 consists of 12 residues. From germline, CDR1 is MNHEY and CDR2 SMNVEV (reference sequence). V dropped 6 bases and J dropped 8 bases, with 13 bases sitting between them. As DNA, the CDR3 is TGTGCCAGCAGAACTCAGGGGTACGGCTACACCTTC. It encodes CASRTQGYGYTF.